The 3 T cell receptor beta chains listed next were all sequenced from one sample in a study of blood T cell repertoires in COVID-19. Sequenced by immunoSEQ multiplex PCR; TCRdb stores in-frame clones only, minus some. This table holds over 150,000 clones, about 89% found once. The source material was peripheral blood. The receptors derive from a man aged 18 to 30 who had recovered from COVID-19.

V and J are TRBV19 and TRBJ1-4; 7 positions match TRBD1. The CDR3 covers 15 residues. Unmatched junction bases numbered 7, after V lost 3 bases and J lost 6 bases. CDR1 LNHDA and CDR2 SQIVND come from the germline V gene (reference sequence). This CDR3 reads CASSMAGGSYEKLFF. The CDR3 DNA reads as TGTGCCAGTAGTATGGCAGGGGGTAGCTATGAAAAACTGTTTTTT. Full variable domain (outside the CDR3, taken from reference TRBV19 and TRBJ1-4): DGGITQSPKYLFRKEGQNVTLSCEQNLNHDAMYWYRQDPGQGLRLIYYSQIVNDFQKGDIAEGYSVSREKKESFPLTVTSAQKNPTAFYLCASSMAGGSYEKLFFGSGTQLSVL.

The chain couples TRBV14 to TRBJ1-6; 8 bases are a match to TRBD1. Germline assignment: CDR1 SGHDN and CDR2 FVKESK. V was pared by 8 bases and J by 7 bases, with 4 bases of the junction left unmatched. This CDR3 region has 13 residues. The CDR3 sequence is CASSDRENSPLHF. As DNA, the CDR3 is TGTGCCAGCTCGGACAGGGAAAATTCACCCCTCCACTTT.

The genes are TRBV6-5 and TRBJ2-1; 11 bases map to TRBD2. After removal of 8 bases from V and 5 bases from J, the junction contained 5 bases not matched to a gene. CDR3 length: 14 residues. CDR1 MNHEY and CDR2 SVGAGI come from the germline V gene. DNA for the CDR3: TGTGCCAGCGGTAGCGGGAGGGCCCACAATGAGCAGTTCTTC. Translated, it gives CASGSGRAHNEQFF.